This T cell receptor (beta chain) was identified in a study of shared clonotypes between healthy human individuals. On this clone: Its antigen is not known.

The run depth of the assay was deep. Only in-frame clones appear in the TCRdb table, and some are missing; sequencing was by immunoSEQ multiplex PCR. The sample holds approximately 340,000 clones, about 70% seen once. CD4+ cells underwent separation, giving CD45RA+ naive and CD45RA-negative memory subsets. General observations from the study: It was only blood that was sampled, and tissue repertoires likely differ. A few donors showed sharing of approximately 5% of naive CD4 clonotypes.

This CDR3 has 15 amino acids. The ends lost 3 bases at V and 5 bases at J; junction bases unmatched: 5. The germline V gene encodes CDR1 SGHRS and CDR2 YFSETQ. The chain carries TRBV5-1 and TRBJ1-4; TRBD1 agrees at 9 bases. Input material: memory CD4+ T cells sorted from blood. This sample's subset: CD45RA-negative fraction. The sequence was obtained from a man aged 25-40 years in good health. The CDR3 DNA sequence: TGCGCCAGCAGCTCTGCCGGGACAGGGAATGAAAAACTGTTTTTT. Protein product: CASSSAGTGNEKLFF.